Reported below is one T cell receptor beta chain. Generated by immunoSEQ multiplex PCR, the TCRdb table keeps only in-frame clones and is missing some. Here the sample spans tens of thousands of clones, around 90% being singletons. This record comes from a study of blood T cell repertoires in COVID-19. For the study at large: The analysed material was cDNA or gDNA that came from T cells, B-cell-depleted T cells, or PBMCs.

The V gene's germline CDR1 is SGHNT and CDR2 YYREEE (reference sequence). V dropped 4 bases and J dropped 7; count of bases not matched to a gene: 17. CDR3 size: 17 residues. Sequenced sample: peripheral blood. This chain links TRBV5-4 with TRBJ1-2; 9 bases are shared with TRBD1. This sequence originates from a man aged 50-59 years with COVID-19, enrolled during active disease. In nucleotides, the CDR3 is TGTGCCAGCAGCGGTGAACAGGGGGCGCGTGAGATTGGTGGCTACACCTTC. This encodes CASSGEQGAREIGGYTF.